Following are 29 T cell receptor beta chains from one sample sequenced in a study of blood T cell repertoires in COVID-19. Generated by immunoSEQ multiplex PCR, the TCRdb table keeps only in-frame clones and is missing some. The sample comprises around 270,000 clones, about 85% of which are singletons, and 0.7% to 1% rests with the top ten. The sample taken for sequencing was peripheral blood. The receptors derive from a human donor with COVID-19, enrolled during active disease. The donor label of this sample is uncertain.

The J gene is TRBJ2-3, the V gene TRBV28; D is ambiguous. The CDR3 contains 15 residues. Trimming removed 2 bases at V and 0 bases at J, with 9 bases between. The germline V gene has CDR1 MDHEN and CDR2 SYDVKM. The CDR3 coding sequence is TGTGCCAGCAGTTTAAAATGGGCTAGCACAGATACGCAGTATTTT. Translating gives CASSLKWASTDTQYF.

The CDR3 DNA reads TGTGCCAGCAGCTTAGGCGGGACTACCTCCTACAATGAGCAGTTCTTC. Translation gives CASSLGGTTSYNEQFF. The J gene is TRBJ2-1, the V gene TRBV7-9, with 7 bases that match TRBD2. Germline lookup yields CDR1 SEHNR and CDR2 FQNEAQ (reference sequence). The CDR3 consists of 16 residues. V shed 1 base and J 0 bases; nucleotides not matched to a gene: 3.

This sequence joins TRBV27 and TRBJ1-2, with 11 bases matching TRBD1. With 4 bases clipped from V and 3 bases from J, the junction kept 7 bases outside the gene matches. CDR3 length equals 16 residues. Germline V gives CDR1 MNHEY, CDR2 SMNVEV (reference sequence). The CDR3 loop reads CASSSPGQGGHYGYTF. In DNA form, the CDR3 reads TGTGCCAGCAGTTCCCCGGGACAGGGGGGGCACTATGGCTACACCTTC.

This chain links TRBV13 with TRBJ2-1, with 14 bases aligning to TRBD2. This CDR3 is built from 16 residues. V gave up 5 bases and J gave up 8 bases; unmatched junction bases: 8. From germline, CDR1 is PRHDT and CDR2 FYEKMQ (reference sequence). The CDR3 nucleotides read TGTGCCAGCAGCCCGACTAGCGGGAGGGCCGCGGATGAGCAGTTCTTC. Amino acid sequence: CASSPTSGRAADEQFF. Full variable domain (remainder filled in from reference TRBV13 and TRBJ2-1): AAGVIQSPRHLIKEKRETATLKCYPIPRHDTVYWYQQGPGQDPQFLISFYEKMQSDKGSIPDRFSAQQFSDYHSELNMSSLELGDSALYFCASSPTSGRAADEQFFGPGTRLTVL.

The chain links TRBV28 to TRBJ1-1, with no clear D. Trimming took off 3 bases at V and 6 bases at J, with 11 bases between the two ends. The CDR3 loop spans 13 amino acids. Germline V gene data show CDR1 as MDHEN and CDR2 as SYDVKM. The CDR3 coding sequence is TGTGCCAGCAGTTTCCCGACAAACCCTGAAGCTTTCTTT. Its protein product is CASSFPTNPEAFF.

The CDR3 bases are TGTGCCAGCAGCGTCAGGGGCGGTGGCTATGGCTACACCTTC. Protein sequence: CASSVRGGGYGYTF. The chain links TRBV9 to TRBJ1-2, with D possibly being TRBD1 (6 bases). This CDR3 comprises 14 residues. Trimming stripped 2 bases from V and 4 bases from J, with 12 bases between. Germline-derived CDR1 and CDR2 are SGDLS and YYNGEE.

This chain connects TRBV30 to TRBJ2-2; D perhaps matches TRBD1 (5 bases). This CDR3 spans 16 amino acids. Germline CDR1 GTSNPN, CDR2 SVGIG (reference sequence). The V gene lost 0 bases and the J gene lost 3 bases, with 14 bases spanning the gap. CDR3: CAWSVPGRVDTGELFF. DNA for the CDR3: TGTGCCTGGAGTGTACCGGGCAGGGTAGACACCGGGGAGCTGTTTTTT.

This chain links TRBV13 with TRBJ2-4; a possible D gene is TRBD2 (5 bases). The V end lost 5 bases, the J end lost 8 bases, and 13 bases lay between the germline ends. In germline, CDR1 is PRHDT, CDR2 FYEKMQ (reference sequence). The CDR3 sequence is 13 residues long. CDR3 in amino acids: CASSLRTGDIQYF. The CDR3 nucleotides are TGTGCCAGCAGCCTCCGGACTGGGGACATTCAGTACTTC.

This chain links TRBV3-1 (or the pseudogene TRBV3-2) with TRBJ2-5; 8 bases match TRBD2. CDR1 and CDR2 (germline): LGHDT, YNNKEL (reference sequence). The CDR3 runs 15 residues. Trimming took 3 bases from V and 4 from J; bases not matched to a gene: 7. The CDR3 region has the DNA TGTGCCAGCAGCCATAACCCGGGAGGGCGAGAGACCCAGTACTTC. Translated: CASSHNPGGRETQYF.

The chain combines TRBV10-3 with TRBJ1-2; 7 nucleotides line up with TRBD1. V lost 4 bases to trimming and J lost 3 bases; unmatched junction nucleotides: 8. CDR1 is ENHRY, CDR2 SYGVKD, per germline. The CDR3 is made up of 15 amino acids. CDR3 sequence reads: CAISGAGTVDYGYTF. The DNA of the CDR3 is TGTGCCATCAGTGGCGCCGGGACAGTTGACTATGGCTACACCTTC.

This chain uses TRBV7-8 with TRBJ1-6; possible D gene TRBD1, 5 bases. The CDR3 totals 16 residues. In germline, CDR1 is SGHVS, CDR2 FQNEAQ. The V end was cut by 5 bases, the J end by 7 bases, with 18 bases between. The CDR3 coding sequence is TGTGCCAGCAGCCCGTCCGGGGGAGGTTGGAATTCACCCCTCCACTTT. Translating gives CASSPSGGGWNSPLHF.

This clone was seen a handful of times. The gene calls are TRBV7-2 and TRBJ1-1, with D maybe TRBD1 (6 bases). The ends were cut back, 1 base at V and 6 bases at J, with 12 bases in the middle. The CDR3 spans 14 residues. CDR1 SGHTA and CDR2 FQGNSA come from the germline V gene. The CDR3 DNA sequence: TGTGCCAGCAGCTTAGATGGGGGCTGGGCTGAAGCTTTCTTT. Amino acid sequence: CASSLDGGWAEAFF.

The gene calls are TRBV2 and TRBJ1-2; D is unclear. The germline V gene has CDR1 SNHLY and CDR2 FYNNEI. The CDR3 has 14 amino acids. V lost 6 bases, J lost 4 bases, and 15 bases lay in between. This CDR3 is CASSAITPGYGYTF. CDR3 bases: TGTGCCAGCAGCGCCATAACCCCAGGCTATGGCTACACCTTC.

V is TRBV28 and J is TRBJ1-3; D is undetermined. The CDR3 covers 15 residues. The ends were cut back, 3 bases at V and 0 bases at J, with 9 bases in the middle. CDR1 is MDHEN and CDR2 is SYDVKM in the germline V gene. CDR3 region: CASSFGGSSGNTIYF. Here the CDR3 DNA reads TGTGCCAGCAGTTTCGGTGGGAGCTCTGGAAACACCATATATTTT.

The V gene is TRBV28, the J gene TRBJ1-1; 8 nucleotides agree with TRBD1. Germline CDR1 reads MDHEN; CDR2 reads SYDVKM. The CDR3 loop spans 14 amino acids. With 6 bases clipped from V and 3 bases from J, the junction kept 6 bases outside the gene matches. CDR3 DNA: TGTGCCAGCAGGGCTAACAGGGGGTACACTGAAGCTTTCTTT. This translates into CASRANRGYTEAFF.

The V gene is TRBV19, the J gene TRBJ2-5; weak D call: TRBD1 (6 bases). Germline V gene data show CDR1 as LNHDA and CDR2 as SQIVND (reference sequence). V lost 4 bases and J lost 0, with 9 bases in between. This CDR3 region has 14 residues. This CDR3 reads CASSTQGYQETQYF. The CDR3 DNA follows: TGTGCCAGTAGTACCCAGGGGTACCAAGAGACCCAGTACTTC.

This chain connects TRBV6-5 to TRBJ1-5; the D gene is possibly TRBD1 (5 bases). The CDR3 spans 14 residues. Germline CDR1 is MNHEY and CDR2 is SVGAGI. V lost 5 bases and J lost 0, with 8 bases in between. This chain's CDR3 is CASSRRASNQPQHF. CDR3 in DNA: TGTGCCAGCAGTCGCAGGGCTAGCAATCAGCCCCAGCATTTT.

This chain connects TRBV24-1 to TRBJ2-1, with 10 bases identical to TRBD1. Looked up from germline, CDR1 is KGHDR and CDR2 is SFDVKD. The CDR3 contains 18 residues. V gave up 0 bases and J gave up 1 base; unmatched junction bases: 5. CDR3 sequence: CATSDLGGTGESYNEQFF. As DNA, the CDR3 is TGTGCCACCAGTGATTTGGGGGGGACAGGGGAGTCCTACAATGAGCAGTTCTTC.

CDR3 sequence: CATSDFGSARETQYF. The CDR3, as DNA: TGTGCCACCAGTGATTTTGGCAGCGCGCGAGAGACCCAGTACTTC. The chain employs TRBV24-1 and TRBJ2-5; no clear D gene. This CDR3 has 15 residues. Germline V gene data show CDR1 as KGHDR and CDR2 as SFDVKD. The V end was cut by 1 base, the J end by 4 bases, with 12 bases between.

The CDR3 sequence is CASSLSLGGHGYTF. CDR3 in DNA: TGTGCCAGCAGCCTGTCGCTCGGGGGGCATGGCTACACCTTC. J is TRBJ1-2 and V is TRBV7-3; a possible D gene is TRBD1 (6 bases). The germline V gene has CDR1 SGHTA and CDR2 FQGTGA. This CDR3 has 14 residues. The V gene lost 5 bases and the J gene lost 6 bases, with 16 bases spanning the gap. The full variable domain, with the rest looked up from reference TRBV7-3 and TRBJ1-2, is GAGVSQTPSNKVTEKGKYVELRCDPISGHTALYWYRQSLGQGPEFLIYFQGTGAADDSGLPNDRFFAVRPEGSVSTLKIQRTERGDSAVYLCASSLSLGGHGYTFGSGTRLTVV.

V is TRBV7-2 and J is TRBJ2-7, with 8 bases lining up with TRBD1. There are 14 residues in the CDR3. Germline CDR1 is SGHTA and CDR2 is FQGNSA. With V trimmed by 4 bases and J by 2 bases, 4 bases remained unmatched. This CDR3 is CASSYRTGPYEQYF. The CDR3 coding sequence is TGTGCCAGCAGCTATAGGACAGGGCCCTACGAGCAGTACTTC.

This sequence joins TRBV14 and TRBJ1-4; D may be TRBD1 (5 bases). This CDR3 contains 14 residues. V was trimmed by 3 bases and J by 4 bases, leaving 9 bases between them. Germline assignment: CDR1 SGHDN and CDR2 FVKESK. This chain's CDR3 is CASSHQGFNEKLFF. The DNA of the CDR3 is TGTGCCAGCAGCCATCAGGGTTTTAATGAAAAACTGTTTTTT.

The V call is TRBV5-1, the J call TRBJ2-5, with 16 bases fitting TRBD2. The CDR3 consists of 19 residues. With V trimmed by 4 bases and J by 5 bases, 14 bases remained unmatched. CDR1 is SGHRS, CDR2 YFSETQ, per germline. The CDR3 region has the DNA TGCGCCAGCAGCCCTACGGGGACTAGCGGGAGGGCCTCTGGGGAGACCCAGTACTTC. Amino acid sequence: CASSPTGTSGRASGETQYF.

This chain joins TRBV7-2 and TRBJ2-7; D not resolved. The CDR3 consists of 11 residues. Trimming took 3 bases from V and 7 from J, leaving 7 bases between them. Germline values: CDR1 SGHTA, CDR2 FQGNSA. CDR3 nucleotides: TGTGCCAGCAGCTTCCTTGAGGAGCAGTACTTC. It encodes CASSFLEEQYF.

This chain uses TRBV11-3 with TRBJ2-2, with TRBD1 identical over 9 bases. Germline values: CDR1 SGHNT, CDR2 YENEEA. This CDR3 region has 15 residues. Losses at the gene ends were 5 bases for V and 5 bases for J; bases not matched to a gene: 6. The DNA for the CDR3 is TGTGCCAGCAGCGGTTTTGGGACAGGGACCGGGGAGCTGTTTTTT. Protein sequence: CASSGFGTGTGELFF.

This clone was counted only a few times. This chain links TRBV6-1 with TRBJ1-2; D may be TRBD1 (5 bases). Germline V lookup: CDR1 MNHNS, CDR2 SASEGT. V lost 1 base to trimming and J lost 4 bases, with 7 bases between them. This CDR3 has 13 amino acids. The CDR3 protein is CASSEGQIYGYTF. The DNA for the CDR3 is TGTGCCAGCAGTGAAGGACAGATCTATGGCTACACCTTC.

Remarks on this clone: Mismatch with germline at one junction end may stem from a read error. The chain employs TRBV7-7 and TRBJ2-5, with 7 bases matching TRBD1. The CDR3 spans 13 residues. The germline CDR1 and CDR2 sequences are SSHAT and FNYEAQ (reference sequence). In nucleotides, the CDR3 is TGTGCTAGCAGCTTAGACAGGGAAGAGACCCAGTACTTC. Protein: CASSLDREETQYF.

This chain connects TRBV19 to TRBJ2-1, with D possibly being TRBD2 (6 bases). V was trimmed by 5 bases and J by 1 base, leaving 12 bases between them. From germline, CDR1 is LNHDA and CDR2 SQIVND (reference sequence). The CDR3 covers 15 residues. CDR3 in amino acids: CASSVDRESYNEQFF. The CDR3 DNA reads as TGTGCCAGTAGTGTGGACCGGGAGTCCTACAATGAGCAGTTCTTC.

This rearrangement joins TRBV12-3 or TRBV12-4 to TRBJ2-5; 7 positions agree with TRBD2. V was clipped by 8 bases and J by 2 bases; unmatched bases: 2. This CDR3 is 12 amino acids long. The CDR3 bases are TGTGCCAGCTCTAGCGGTCAAGAGACCCAGTACTTC. This encodes CASSSGQETQYF.